The present TCR beta chain was sequenced within a study of T cell responses to AZD1222 COVID-19 vaccine. About the study: Pooling was applied to second doses at about 4 or about 12 weeks.

Assay: immunoSEQ multiplex PCR; the TCRdb copy retains only in-frame clones and omits some. Here the sample spans some 150,000 clones, roughly nine tenths being singletons. This clone was seen just once. Its antigen remains unidentified. Study results and limitations: Sampled repertoires all dated from after the peak T cell response. Baseline serology detected seropositivity in only six or seven AZD1222 recipients. Nearly half of the spike-specific TCRs reportedly recognize variant regions that carry no mutations.

The sample was peripheral blood, taken on day 0 of AZD1222 vaccination. The clonotype comes from an adult in good health.

In DNA form, the CDR3 reads TGCGCCAGCAGTGGGGAAAGCTTTAGCTCCTACAATGAGCAGTTCTTC. It translates to CASSGESFSSYNEQFF. The V and J genes are TRBV10-2 and TRBJ2-1; D not resolved. Germline V gene lookup returns CDR1 WSHSY and CDR2 SAAADI. This CDR3 comprises 16 residues. V dropped 4 bases and J dropped 0 bases, with 13 bases sitting between them.